One and the same sample provided the 32 T cell receptor beta chains below, sequenced in a study of cytomegalovirus exposure and HLA in healthy donors. The PCR ran on 60 Vbeta and 13 Jbeta primers. Profiled with immunoSEQ multiplex PCR; TCRdb holds only in-frame clones, not every one. The table lists 90,000 to 110,000 clones, 81% of them singletons. Sequenced input: PBMCs. All receptors derive from a woman aged 30 to 39 in good health and CMV-seronegative.

The chain carries TRBV29-1 and TRBJ2-7; 7 bases agree with TRBD2. The germline V gene encodes CDR1 SQVTM and CDR2 ANQGSEA. With V trimmed by 4 bases and J by 4 bases, 13 bases remained unmatched. The CDR3 is made up of 15 amino acids. As DNA, the CDR3 is TGCAGCGTTGGGGACTACTGGAGTGGGGATTACGAGCAGTACTTC. Its protein product is CSVGDYWSGDYEQYF.

In this sample, this clone turned up a few times. CDR3 bases: TGCGCCAGCAGCTTCACGGGTGAGAACTATGGCTACACCTTC. Translating it yields CASSFTGENYGYTF. V gene TRBV5-1 combines with J gene TRBJ1-2; unclear D gene. The CDR3 loop spans 14 amino acids. With 2 bases removed from V and 2 bases from J, the gap between germline ends came to 10 bases. Looked up from germline, CDR1 is SGHRS and CDR2 is YFSETQ.

The chain couples TRBV7-2 to TRBJ2-3; 11 bases map to TRBD2. Germline V gives CDR1 SGHTA, CDR2 FQGNSA. With V trimmed by 5 bases and J by 5 bases, 0 bases remained unmatched. The CDR3 loop spans 13 amino acids. CDR3 sequence reads: CASSGLAGDTQYF. The CDR3 DNA is TGTGCCAGCAGCGGACTAGCGGGAGATACGCAGTATTTT.

The chain combines TRBV5-6 with TRBJ2-7; tentative D call: TRBD2 (6 bases). CDR3 length equals 12 residues. Germline CDR1 and CDR2: SGHDT and YYEEEE. V lost 2 bases, J lost 6 bases, and 9 bases lay in between. The DNA for the CDR3 is TGTGCCAGCAGCTTCGGGGGAGCCGAGCAGTACTTC. Translated, it gives CASSFGGAEQYF. The full variable domain, in which reference TRBV5-6 and TRBJ2-7 provide the parts outside the CDR3, is DAGVTQSPTHLIKTRGQQVTLRCSPKSGHDTVSWYQQALGQGPQFIFQYYEEEERQRGNFPDRFSGHQFPNYSSELNVNALLLGDSALYLCASSFGGAEQYFGPGTRLTVT.

In its sample, this clone was seen once. The chain joins TRBV5-1 to TRBJ1-6; D perhaps matches TRBD1 (5 bases). CDR1 SGHRS and CDR2 YFSETQ come from the germline V gene. CDR3 length equals 15 residues. Trimming took off 0 bases at V and 9 bases at J, with 13 bases between the two ends. As DNA, the CDR3 is TGCGCCAGCAGCTTGGAAGCCAGGGCCGGTTCACCCCTCCACTTT. Its translation is CASSLEARAGSPLHF.

This chain links TRBV29-1 with TRBJ2-7, with 7 bases fitting TRBD1. The CDR3 covers 13 residues. Germline V gene data show CDR1 as SQVTM and CDR2 as ANQGSEA. The trim removed 6 bases at V and 4 bases at J, leaving 9 bases unmatched. The CDR3 loop is CSVRGGALYEQYF. Written as DNA, the CDR3 is TGCAGCGTGCGAGGGGGCGCGTTGTACGAGCAGTACTTC.

The chain joins TRBV9 to TRBJ2-5; D possibly corresponds to TRBD1 (6 bases). The CDR3 sequence is 10 residues long. V lost 7 bases to trimming and J lost 5 bases, with 6 bases between them. Germline V gene sequence: CDR1 SGDLS, CDR2 YYNGEE. The CDR3 nucleotides are TGTGCCAGCGGGGGCGAGACCCAGTACTTC. This codes for CASGGETQYF.

J is TRBJ1-3 and V is TRBV5-8; 7 bases line up with TRBD1. Losses at the gene ends were 2 bases for V and 0 bases for J; bases not matched to a gene: 2. The CDR3 is made up of 15 amino acids. Per the germline V gene, CDR1 is SGHTS and CDR2 is YDEGEE. As DNA, the CDR3 is TGTGCCAGCAGCTTTCAGGGGGACTCTGGAAACACCATATATTTT. It translates to CASSFQGDSGNTIYF. Full variable domain (missing parts from reference TRBV5-8 and TRBJ1-3): EAGVTQSPTHLIKTRGQQATLRCSPISGHTSVYWYQQALGLGLQFLLWYDEGEERNRGNFPPRFSGRQFPNYSSELNVNALELEDSALYLCASSFQGDSGNTIYFGEGSWLTVV.

CDR3 residues: CAISATGNTEAFF. The DNA for the CDR3 is TGTGCCATCAGTGCGACAGGGAACACTGAAGCTTTCTTT. The chain has TRBV10-3 and TRBJ1-1; the D gene is possibly TRBD1 (6 bases). The CDR3 has 13 amino acids. V was shortened by 4 bases and J by 1 base, with 7 bases between the two germline ends. Germline V lookup: CDR1 ENHRY, CDR2 SYGVKD.

The CDR3 loop reads CASSVTRANEQFF. The CDR3 nucleotides are TGTGCCAGCAGTGTAACCAGGGCAAATGAGCAGTTCTTC. J is TRBJ2-1 and V is TRBV2, with D possibly matching TRBD1 (5 bases). This CDR3 spans 13 amino acids. The germline gives CDR1 SNHLY, CDR2 FYNNEI. V was pared by 4 bases and J by 7 bases, with 11 bases between.

The chain is built from TRBV4-2 and TRBJ1-2; D not resolved. V lost 0 bases to trimming and J lost 3 bases, with 11 bases between them. The CDR3 is made up of 15 amino acids. The V gene's germline CDR1 is LGHNA and CDR2 YNFKEQ. CDR3 region: CASSQEFGIDYGYTF. The CDR3 DNA is TGTGCCAGCAGCCAAGAGTTCGGGATCGACTATGGCTACACCTTC.

In this sample, this clone turned up once. The chain uses TRBV19 and TRBJ2-5; a possible D gene is TRBD1 (5 bases). The CDR3 spans 13 residues. The V and J ends lost 9 bases and 3 bases respectively, with 14 bases between them. CDR1 is LNHDA, CDR2 SQIVND, per germline (reference sequence). The CDR3 loop reads CASQGGRKETQYF. CDR3 in DNA: TGTGCCAGCCAGGGTGGCAGGAAAGAGACCCAGTACTTC. Filled out from reference TRBV19 and TRBJ2-5, the complete variable domain reads DGGITQSPKYLFRKEGQNVTLSCEQNLNHDAMYWYRQDPGQGLRLIYYSQIVNDFQKGDIAEGYSVSREKKESFPLTVTSAQKNPTAFYLCASQGGRKETQYFGPGTRLLVL.

A single count supports this clone. The chain recombines TRBV29-1 with TRBJ1-2; the D gene is possibly TRBD1 (5 bases). The germline V gene encodes CDR1 SQVTM and CDR2 ANQGSEA. V lost 7 bases, J lost 6 bases, and 15 bases lay in between. CDR3 length: 12 residues. As DNA, the CDR3 is TGCAGCGACCTGACAGCCCTCAATGGCTACACCTTC. It specifies CSDLTALNGYTF. Based on the CDR3 plus reference TRBV29-1 and TRBJ1-2, the full variable domain is SAVISQKPSRDICQRGTSLTIQCQVDSQVTMMFWYRQQPGQSLTLIATANQGSEATYESGFVIDKFPISRPNLTFSTLTVSNMSPEDSSIYLCSDLTALNGYTFGSGTRLTVV.

This clone has only one observation. J is TRBJ1-1 and V is TRBV5-1; 9 bases map to TRBD1. The CDR3 consists of 13 residues. Germline CDR1 SGHRS, CDR2 YFSETQ. The V gene end was trimmed by 1 base and the J gene end by 10 bases; junction bases not matched to a gene: 5. The CDR3: CASSLNRQGGAFF. DNA of the CDR3: TGCGCCAGCAGCTTGAACCGACAGGGGGGAGCTTTCTTT.

The chain couples TRBV30 to TRBJ2-2; D is possibly TRBD2 (7 bases). This CDR3 is built from 13 residues. The ends were cut back, 3 bases at V and 9 bases at J, with 14 bases in the middle. Looked up from germline, CDR1 is GTSNPN and CDR2 is SVGIG (reference sequence). DNA of the CDR3: TGTGCCTGGAGGATTCGGGGGGCTTGGGAGCTGTTTTTT. Translation gives CAWRIRGAWELFF. The full variable domain, completed using reference TRBV30 and TRBJ2-2, is SQTIHQWPATLVQPVGSPLSLECTVEGTSNPNLYWYRQAAGRGLQLLFYSVGIGQISSEVPQNLSASRPQDRQFILSSKKLLLSDSGFYLCAWRIRGAWELFFGEGSRLTVL.

This clone occurred once. The J gene is TRBJ2-1, the V gene TRBV5-1, with 10 bases identical to TRBD1. In germline, CDR1 is SGHRS, CDR2 YFSETQ. V was pared by 4 bases and J by 4 bases, with 2 bases of the junction left unmatched. The CDR3 is 14 amino acids. In DNA, the CDR3 is TGCGCCAGCAGCCCGGGACAGGGGTACAATGAGCAGTTCTTC. It encodes CASSPGQGYNEQFF.

The chain joins TRBV28 to TRBJ2-7; 7 positions agree with TRBD2. Germline loops: CDR1 MDHEN, CDR2 SYDVKM. The CDR3 totals 17 residues. J gave up 8 bases and V 1 base, and 17 bases lay outside the gene matches. The CDR3 loop reads CASSLYSSGTTGVKQYF. The CDR3, as DNA: TGTGCCAGCAGTTTATATTCCTCCGGGACTACTGGCGTGAAGCAGTACTTC.

This clone occurred a few times. This chain uses TRBV15 with TRBJ2-7, with a tentative D call TRBD2 (5 bases). Germline assignment: CDR1 LNHNV and CDR2 YYDKDF (reference sequence). The CDR3 sequence is 15 residues long. The V end lost 0 bases, the J end lost 6 bases, and 15 bases lay between the germline ends. The CDR3 region has the DNA TGTGCCACCAGCAGAGATCCTAGCCGGATCGGCGAGCAGTACTTC. It translates to CATSRDPSRIGEQYF.

The rearrangement links TRBV6-6 to TRBJ2-7; D may be TRBD1 (6 bases). The CDR3 spans 13 residues. The germline V gene encodes CDR1 MNHNY and CDR2 SVGAGI (reference sequence). V lost 5 bases and J 5 bases, leaving 13 bases between the germline ends. The CDR3: CASSDNRVNEQYF. The CDR3 nucleotides are TGTGCCAGCAGTGACAACAGGGTCAACGAGCAGTACTTC.

The rearrangement links TRBV5-1 to TRBJ2-1, with TRBD2 identical over 7 bases. CDR1 and CDR2 (germline): SGHRS, YFSETQ. The CDR3 consists of 15 residues. Trimming at V came to 1 base and at J to 5 bases, leaving 6 bases not matched to a gene. In DNA, the CDR3 is TGCGCCAGCAGCTTGTTGATAGCGGGCGACAATGAGCAGTTCTTC. Residues: CASSLLIAGDNEQFF.

This chain connects TRBV6-1 to TRBJ2-7; TRBD1 agrees at 7 bases. There are 16 residues in the CDR3. Per germline, CDR1 MNHNS and CDR2 SASEGT. After removal of 2 bases from V and 2 bases from J, the junction contained 9 bases not matched to a gene. The CDR3 nucleotides are TGTGCCAGCAGTGAATTGCAGGGGGTTATAACCTACGAGCAGTACTTC. Translation gives CASSELQGVITYEQYF.

This chain uses TRBV5-5 with TRBJ2-7; D remains unclear. Germline lookup yields CDR1 SGHKS and CDR2 YYEKEE (reference sequence). Trimming cost V 2 bases and J 2 bases, with 11 bases left between them. CDR3 length: 14 residues. CDR3 loop: CASSFSAETYEQYF. The CDR3 DNA sequence: TGTGCCAGCAGCTTTTCGGCGGAGACCTACGAGCAGTACTTC.

The V and J genes are TRBV6-4 and TRBJ1-5; 8 bases fit TRBD1. This CDR3 has 14 amino acids. The germline CDR1 and CDR2 sequences are MRHNA and SNTAGT. V was clipped by 8 bases and J by 5 bases; unmatched bases: 8. The CDR3 is CASPLQGGDQPQHF. CDR3 in DNA: TGTGCCAGCCCACTACAGGGGGGGGATCAGCCCCAGCATTTT.

This chain connects TRBV19 to TRBJ2-7, with 7 bases aligning to TRBD2. Germline V gene sequence: CDR1 LNHDA, CDR2 SQIVND (reference sequence). V gave up 4 bases and J gave up 6 bases; unmatched junction bases: 12. This CDR3 spans 15 amino acids. Here the CDR3 reads CASSSQLAGASEQYF. In nucleotides, the CDR3 is TGTGCCAGTAGTAGCCAGTTGGCGGGAGCTTCCGAGCAGTACTTC.

CDR3 nucleotides: TGTGCCAGCAGTCAACAGGGAGCGGCTTTCTTT. It codes for CASSQQGAAFF. The chain is built from TRBV6-5 and TRBJ1-1; a possible D gene is TRBD1 (6 bases). CDR1 MNHEY and CDR2 SVGAGI come from the germline V gene. This CDR3 is built from 11 residues. V lost 5 bases to trimming and J lost 11 bases, with 12 bases between them.

The chain recombines TRBV9 with TRBJ2-3; possible D gene TRBD2, 5 bases. V dropped 4 bases and J dropped 6 bases, with 21 bases sitting between them. The CDR3 spans 16 residues. The V gene's germline CDR1 is SGDLS and CDR2 YYNGEE. The CDR3 loop reads CASSPFAGSISDTQYF. CDR3 nucleotides: TGTGCCAGCAGCCCTTTTGCTGGGAGTATCAGTGATACGCAGTATTTT.

Note on this clone: One end of the junction is discordant with germline, which a read error may explain. The chain joins TRBV5-3 to TRBJ1-5, with 12 bases fitting TRBD1. TRBV5-3 qualifies as an ORF whose function is uncertain. CDR3 length equals 16 residues. The CDR3 is CARSPPGTGGKQPQHF. The DNA for the CDR3 is TGTGCCAGAAGCCCACCCGGGACAGGGGGCAAACAGCCCCAGCATTTT.

In its sample, this clone was seen once. The chain links TRBV9 to TRBJ2-1; 13 bases align to TRBD2. Germline V gives CDR1 SGDLS, CDR2 YYNGEE. Trimming took 1 base from V and 7 from J; bases not matched to a gene: 2. The CDR3 runs to 15 residues. CDR3 sequence: CASSVTSGRVNEQFF. As DNA, the CDR3 is TGTGCCAGCAGCGTAACTAGCGGGAGGGTTAATGAGCAGTTCTTC.

V is TRBV7-9 and J is TRBJ1-5; D is ambiguous. CDR1 is SEHNR, CDR2 FQNEAQ, per germline (reference sequence). Trimming stripped 4 bases from V and 2 bases from J, with 12 bases between. This CDR3 is 15 amino acids long. For the CDR3, the DNA is TGTGCCAGCAGCTCCACCCGGGTTCGCAATCAGCCCCAGCATTTT. Translation gives CASSSTRVRNQPQHF.

The chain recombines TRBV5-6 with TRBJ2-5; TRBD2 aligns across 14 bases. The closer fit of TRBJ2-7 to the DNA end suggests the J call may be wrong. The CDR3 has 17 residues. The V gene's germline CDR1 is SGHDT and CDR2 YYEEEE. CDR3 residues: CASSLLTSGRVVYEQYF. In DNA, the CDR3 is TGTGCCAGCAGCTTATTGACTAGCGGGAGGGTAGTCTACGAGCAGTACTTC.

The DNA for the CDR3 is TGTGCCAGCACTTCGAGGGCAAATCGGGGCTACACCTTC. Protein product: CASTSRANRGYTF. The chain recombines TRBV6-5 with TRBJ1-2; D remains unclear. The CDR3 contains 13 residues. From germline, CDR1 is MNHEY and CDR2 SVGAGI. Trimming stripped 7 bases from V and 8 bases from J, with 17 bases between.

This clone was seen just once. This sequence joins TRBV19 and TRBJ2-7; TRBD2 might be the D (6 bases). The length of the CDR3 is 15 residues. Trimming removed 1 base at V and 0 bases at J, with 10 bases between. CDR1 is LNHDA and CDR2 is SQIVND in the germline V gene (reference sequence). For the CDR3, the DNA is TGTGCCAGTAGTATAGCGGCGGGGAGCTCCTACGAGCAGTACTTC. Encoded protein: CASSIAAGSSYEQYF.